This paragraph reports one T cell receptor beta chain. Its target is not known. The sample comes from a study of CD4 T cells in relation to SARS-CoV-2 and coronaviruses. Whole-study findings and limits: Each donor contributed either pre-pandemic or post-infection samples, not both. Crossreactive clones expanded significantly less to SARS-CoV-2 than monoreactive clones. In roughly 65% of donors, memory CD4+ clonotypes crossrecognized SARS-CoV-2 and at least one common cold coronavirus spike.

Naive and memory CD4+ T cell DNA was deep-sequenced without culture. The table came from immunoSEQ multiplex PCR; TCRdb's copy has only in-frame clones and leaves some out. This sample carries about 68,000 clones, approximately 95% of them seen once, and the ten largest clones take around 0.25%. Before the COVID-19 pandemic, during about 2010-2018, CD4+ T cells were taken from unexposed donors. Looked up from germline, CDR1 is SGDLS and CDR2 is YYNGEE. The V and J ends lost 0 bases and 5 bases, in that order; junction bases with no gene match: 6. This CDR3 has 15 residues. This chain uses TRBV9 with TRBJ1-1; 8 positions match TRBD1. The source material was naive CD4+ T cells from PBMCs. The subset denotes: naive CD4+ T cells isolated by negative enrichment. This sequence originates from a human donor in good health. The CDR3 reads CASSVEARQGTEAFF. The DNA for the CDR3 is TGTGCCAGCAGCGTAGAGGCCCGACAGGGGACTGAAGCTTTCTTT.